The rows below give T cell receptor beta chains drawn from one sample of a study of T and B cells in COVID-19 patients. TCRdb ran MiXCR on the multiplex PCR reads and lists one entry per CDR3 protein. The repertoire holds 22,000 or so distinct CDR3 sequences, with roughly 29% as singletons. Specimen: blood. Source of these receptors: a human donor who had recovered from COVID-19. CDR3s include the opening cysteine and the closing phenylalanine or tryptophan. A D gene is named only where the DNA matches it firmly. Size is stated for part of the rows, as once, few or many counts, or as a class when the clone is expanded.

v_call	d_call	j_call	clone_size	cdr3_aa	cdr3_nt
TRBV14	TRBD2	TRBJ2-2	NA	CASSQRAGGTGELFF	TGTGCCAGCAGCCAACGAGCGGGAGGCACCGGGGAGCTGTTTTTT
TRBV18	TRBD1	TRBJ1-2	few	CASSPANPGQNGYTF	TGTGCCAGCTCACCAGCGAATCCGGGACAGAATGGCTACACCTTC
TRBV19	NA	TRBJ2-7	medium-sized	CASSNTDSLSSYEQYF	TGTGCCAGTAGTAACACAGACTCACTCAGCTCCTACGAGCAGTACTTC
TRBV6-2/TRBV6-3	TRBD2	TRBJ2-1	NA	CASSYEVAGDEQFF	TGTGCCAGCAGTTACGAAGTTGCGGGAGACGAGCAGTTCTTC
TRBV6-5	TRBD1	TRBJ2-1	medium-sized	CASSLDRGTEQFF	TGTGCCAGCAGCCTGGACAGGGGGACTGAGCAGTTCTTC
TRBV27	TRBD1	TRBJ1-5	once	CASSPDRGIGNQPQHF	TGTGCCAGCAGTCCGGACAGGGGAATTGGTAATCAGCCCCAGCATTTT
TRBV20-1	TRBD2	TRBJ2-3	NA	CSARLAGGVDTQYF	TGCAGTGCTAGGCTAGCGGGGGGGGTAGATACGCAGTATTTT
TRBV18	NA	TRBJ2-1	medium-sized	CASSPQEKALVANEQFF	TGTGCCAGCTCACCACAAGAGAAGGCCCTAGTGGCTAATGAGCAGTTCTTC
TRBV6-5	TRBD2	TRBJ2-7	NA	CASGFSGGGAYEQYF	TGTGCCAGCGGCTTTAGCGGGGGGGGTGCCTACGAGCAGTACTTC
TRBV30	NA	TRBJ1-4	NA	CAWSGEGVYEKLFF	TGTGCCTGGAGTGGCGAAGGCGTTTATGAAAAACTGTTTTTT
TRBV11-1	TRBD2	TRBJ2-7	NA	CASVGGKGEQYF	TGTGCCAGCGTGGGAGGGAAGGGCGAGCAGTACTTC
TRBV6-5	NA	TRBJ2-5	few	CASSVPGDNQETQYF	TGTGCCAGCAGTGTACCTGGGGACAACCAAGAGACCCAGTACTTC
TRBV7-4	NA	TRBJ2-7	few	CASSPPTSGEQYF	TGTGCCAGCAGCCCCCCCACAAGCGGCGAGCAGTACTTC
TRBV30	NA	TRBJ2-5	many	CAWSPGQTAQETQYF	TGTGCCTGGAGTCCCGGGCAGACTGCTCAAGAGACCCAGTACTTC
TRBV11-1	NA	TRBJ2-7	medium-sized	CASRTRGEQYF	TGTGCCAGCAGGACCCGGGGCGAGCAGTACTTC
TRBV15	TRBD1	TRBJ2-7	NA	CATSLRTGTHYEQYF	TGTGCCACCAGCCTACGGACAGGAACCCACTACGAGCAGTACTTC
TRBV19	TRBD2	TRBJ2-3	NA	CASSVGTSGGTDTQYF	TGTGCCAGTAGTGTCGGGACTAGCGGGGGGACAGATACGCAGTATTTT
TRBV12-3/TRBV12-4	NA	TRBJ2-7	few	CASSFGYSYEQYF	TGTGCCAGCAGTTTCGGGTATAGCTACGAGCAGTACTTC
TRBV10-3	NA	TRBJ2-3	few	CAISDRTGTDTQYF	TGTGCCATCAGTGACAGGACTGGCACAGATACGCAGTATTTT
TRBV27	NA	TRBJ2-7	medium-sized	CASSLTGIEQYF	TGTGCCAGCAGTCTCACAGGGATCGAGCAGTACTTC
TRBV20-1	NA	TRBJ2-4	NA	CSASAGAIAKNIQYF	TGCAGTGCTAGCGCCGGGGCCATAGCCAAAAACATTCAGTACTTC
TRBV27	NA	TRBJ2-7	many	CASSYRVGGDEQYF	TGTGCCAGCAGTTATAGGGTGGGGGGCGACGAGCAGTACTTC
TRBV5-1	NA	TRBJ1-5	NA	CASSLDSSNQPQHF	TGCGCCAGCAGCTTGGACAGTAGCAATCAGCCCCAGCATTTT
TRBV12-3/TRBV12-4	NA	TRBJ1-2	few	CASSFGYGYTF	TGTGCCAGCAGTTTTGGCTATGGCTACACCTTC